A selection of T cell receptor beta chains follows, all from one sample in a study of T cell changes during pregnancy in multiple sclerosis. TCRdb keeps only in-frame clones here, not all; method: immunoSEQ multiplex PCR. In the table there are about 52,000 clones, 80% to 95% of which are singletons. The input for sequencing was CD4+ T cells from peripheral blood mononuclear cells, taken in the third trimester of pregnancy. The source is a female donor with multiple sclerosis, enrolled in a pregnancy study. CDR3s include the opening cysteine and the closing phenylalanine or tryptophan. Fields, in order: V gene, clone size, D gene, J gene, CDR3 DNA, CDR3 protein. The D gene is left open where the match is weak. Expanded clones get a size class; other rows say once, few or many, or leave the size out.

V gene: TRBV6-5; clone size: NA; D gene: NA; J gene: TRBJ1-6; CDR3 DNA: TGTGCCAGCAGTTCCCAGCGGGGCGGATCTTCACCCCTCCACTTT; CDR3 protein: CASSSQRGGSSPLHF
V gene: TRBV4-2; clone size: NA; D gene: NA; J gene: TRBJ1-1; CDR3 DNA: TGTGCCAGCAGCCCTTCGGACTCGGGAGGGAACACTGAAGCTTTCTTT; CDR3 protein: CASSPSDSGGNTEAFF
V gene: TRBV5-6; clone size: NA; D gene: NA; J gene: TRBJ1-2; CDR3 DNA: TGTGCCAGCGCAGGGAATAACTATGGCTACACCTTC; CDR3 protein: CASAGNNYGYTF
V gene: TRBV12-5; clone size: NA; D gene: NA; J gene: TRBJ2-2; CDR3 DNA: TGTGCTAGTGGTTTGGTACTAAGGCAGTACACCGGGGAGCTGTTTTTT; CDR3 protein: CASGLVLRQYTGELFF
V gene: TRBV9; clone size: NA; D gene: TRBD1; J gene: TRBJ2-7; CDR3 DNA: TGTGCCAGCAGCGTAGGGGGACAGGGAGGGTACGAGCAGTACTTC; CDR3 protein: CASSVGGQGGYEQYF
V gene: TRBV9; clone size: once; D gene: TRBD2; J gene: TRBJ2-1; CDR3 DNA: TGTGCCAGCGAGATAGGACTAGCGGGTTACAATGAGCAGTTCTTC; CDR3 protein: CASEIGLAGYNEQFF
V gene: TRBV6-6; clone size: NA; D gene: NA; J gene: TRBJ1-2; CDR3 DNA: TGTGCCAGCAGTTTAATCTCGGACAGCTATGGCTACACCTTC; CDR3 protein: CASSLISDSYGYTF
V gene: TRBV30; clone size: NA; D gene: NA; J gene: TRBJ1-6; CDR3 DNA: TGTGCCTGGACCCTTCAGGAGGCTCTTCAAAATTCACCCCTCCACTTT; CDR3 protein: CAWTLQEALQNSPLHF
V gene: TRBV6-5; clone size: once; D gene: TRBD1; J gene: TRBJ1-2; CDR3 DNA: TGTGCCAGCAGTCGCCCCGGGACAGTTAACTATGGCTACACCTTC; CDR3 protein: CASSRPGTVNYGYTF
V gene: TRBV6-5; clone size: NA; D gene: TRBD1; J gene: TRBJ2-7; CDR3 DNA: TGTGCCAGCAGACAGGGACAGCCCTACGAGCAGTACTTC; CDR3 protein: CASRQGQPYEQYF
V gene: TRBV7-3; clone size: NA; D gene: TRBD1; J gene: TRBJ1-1; CDR3 DNA: TGTGCCAGCAGCTTATTGACAGGGGGACCTCGGGACACTGAAGCTTTCTTT; CDR3 protein: CASSLLTGGPRDTEAFF
V gene: TRBV4-3; clone size: NA; D gene: NA; J gene: TRBJ1-3; CDR3 DNA: TGCGCCAGCAGCCAAGGGGGCCTTCGGGACAATCAGGAAAACACCATATATTTT; CDR3 protein: CASSQGGLRDNQENTIYF
V gene: TRBV6-5; clone size: NA; D gene: NA; J gene: TRBJ1-2; CDR3 DNA: TGTGCCAGCAGTTACTTGCAAACAGGGTACGGCTACACCTTC; CDR3 protein: CASSYLQTGYGYTF
V gene: TRBV11-3; clone size: NA; D gene: TRBD1; J gene: TRBJ1-3; CDR3 DNA: TGTGCCAGCAGCTCTTCAGGGGGCACTGGAAACACCATATATTTT; CDR3 protein: CASSSSGGTGNTIYF
V gene: TRBV9; clone size: NA; D gene: TRBD2; J gene: TRBJ2-5; CDR3 DNA: TGTGCCAGCAGCGTCGTAGCGGGGGGCCTTACCCAAGAGACCCAGTACTTC; CDR3 protein: CASSVVAGGLTQETQYF
V gene: TRBV7-3; clone size: NA; D gene: TRBD1; J gene: TRBJ1-2; CDR3 DNA: TGTGCCAGCAGCCTAGACAGGGCCGCTAACTATGGCTACACCTTC; CDR3 protein: CASSLDRAANYGYTF
V gene: TRBV7-3; clone size: NA; D gene: NA; J gene: TRBJ2-6; CDR3 DNA: TGTGCCAGCAGCTCCCAGGGGCCTGGGGCCAACGTCCTGACTTTC; CDR3 protein: CASSSQGPGANVLTF
V gene: TRBV12-5; clone size: NA; D gene: NA; J gene: TRBJ2-2; CDR3 DNA: TGTGCTAGTGGTTTGATCGCGGGTTCGACCGGGGAGCTGTTTTTT; CDR3 protein: CASGLIAGSTGELFF
V gene: TRBV2; clone size: NA; D gene: NA; J gene: TRBJ2-3; CDR3 DNA: TGTGCCAGCAGCCTCCTTACTAGTTTTGCAGATACGCAGTATTTT; CDR3 protein: CASSLLTSFADTQYF
V gene: TRBV7-2; clone size: NA; D gene: NA; J gene: TRBJ2-1; CDR3 DNA: TGTGCCAGCAGCCCCAGGGACTCCAATGAGCAGTTCTTC; CDR3 protein: CASSPRDSNEQFF
V gene: TRBV2; clone size: NA; D gene: NA; J gene: TRBJ1-2; CDR3 DNA: TGTGCCAGCAGTCCCGACTGGTATGGCTACACCTTC; CDR3 protein: CASSPDWYGYTF
V gene: TRBV4-1; clone size: NA; D gene: NA; J gene: TRBJ2-7; CDR3 DNA: TGCGCCAGCAGCGGGGGGAATTGGTACGAGCAGTACTTC; CDR3 protein: CASSGGNWYEQYF
V gene: TRBV10-3; clone size: NA; D gene: NA; J gene: TRBJ1-1; CDR3 DNA: TGTGCCATCTCCGAGTTTACGAACACTGAAGCTTTCTTT; CDR3 protein: CAISEFTNTEAFF
V gene: TRBV27; clone size: few; D gene: TRBD1; J gene: TRBJ1-2; CDR3 DNA: TGTGCCAGCAGTTTCCGGGGACAGGAAAGTGGCTACACCTTC; CDR3 protein: CASSFRGQESGYTF
V gene: TRBV7-2; clone size: once; D gene: NA; J gene: TRBJ2-1; CDR3 DNA: TGTGCCAGCAAGAGGGTTCTCAATGAGCAGTTCTTC; CDR3 protein: CASKRVLNEQFF
V gene: TRBV5-5; clone size: NA; D gene: NA; J gene: TRBJ2-3; CDR3 DNA: TGTGCCAGCAGCTTGAGGAGGGCAACCGGAACCAGAGATACGCAGTATTTT; CDR3 protein: CASSLRRATGTRDTQYF
V gene: TRBV19; clone size: NA; D gene: NA; J gene: TRBJ2-2; CDR3 DNA: TGTGCCAGCAAGTCCGGGACATTGAACACCGGGGAGCTGTTTTTT; CDR3 protein: CASKSGTLNTGELFF
V gene: TRBV7-6; clone size: NA; D gene: NA; J gene: TRBJ1-3; CDR3 DNA: TGTGCCAGCAGCTTAGAAGCCCATCGCCCCTCTGGAAACACCATATATTTT; CDR3 protein: CASSLEAHRPSGNTIYF
V gene: TRBV7-9; clone size: once; D gene: NA; J gene: TRBJ2-1; CDR3 DNA: TGTGCCAGCAGCCATCCACAGCCTCCGAGCTCCTACAATGAGCAGTTCTTC; CDR3 protein: CASSHPQPPSSYNEQFF
V gene: TRBV6-5; clone size: NA; D gene: NA; J gene: TRBJ2-7; CDR3 DNA: TGTGCCAGCAGACCTACCCCGGACATCTCCTACGAGCAGTACTTC; CDR3 protein: CASRPTPDISYEQYF